The 32 T cell receptor beta chains below come from one sample, sequenced in a study of response to subunit inactivated influenza vaccine. TCRdb re-analysed the RT-PCR reads in MiXCR, keeping a single row per CDR3 protein. The table has 500,000 to 550,000 distinct CDR3 sequences, 7.5% to 8.5% seen once. Sequencing was performed on PBMCs from blood, taken less than 30 months after vaccination. Receptors were obtained from a man aged 50-75 years who received an inactivated influenza vaccine.

This clonotype has only a few counts. The genes are TRBV4-3 and TRBJ2-1, with TRBD2 matching 10 bases. The CDR3 runs 16 residues. Germline V gene data show CDR1 as LGHNA and CDR2 as YSLEER. Trimming at V came to 0 bases and at J to 7 bases, leaving 6 bases not matched to a gene. The CDR3 spells CASSQESSGSTNEQFF. The CDR3 DNA reads TGCGCCAGCAGCCAAGAGTCTAGCGGGAGCACAAATGAGCAGTTCTTC.

The gene calls are TRBV20-1 and TRBJ2-5; 12 bases align to TRBD2. The CDR3 totals 12 residues. Per germline, CDR1 DFQATT and CDR2 SNEGSKA (reference sequence). The CDR3 sequence is CSLAGGPETQYF. The CDR3 coding sequence is TGCAGCCTAGCGGGAGGGCCTGAGACCCAGTACTTC.

This clonotype was detected ten times or more. The J gene is TRBJ2-3, the V gene TRBV20-1; tentative D call: TRBD1 (6 bases). The CDR3 loop spans 14 amino acids. Trimming removed 2 bases at V and 0 bases at J, with 9 bases between. Germline V gene sequence: CDR1 DFQATT, CDR2 SNEGSKA (reference sequence). The CDR3 loop is CSARPGASTDTQYF. In DNA, the CDR3 is TGCAGTGCTAGACCAGGGGCAAGCACAGATACGCAGTATTTT.

The V and J genes are TRBV4-2 and TRBJ2-1; the D gene is possibly TRBD1 (6 bases). Germline V lookup: CDR1 LGHNA, CDR2 YNFKEQ. The CDR3 totals 21 residues. The V and J ends lost 0 bases and 4 bases respectively, with 28 bases between them. This CDR3 reads CASSQEGAKGRPRHFYNEQFF. The DNA of the CDR3 is TGTGCCAGCAGCCAAGAGGGGGCCAAAGGTAGACCGCGACACTTTTACAATGAGCAGTTCTTC.

This clonotype came up a few times. This rearrangement joins TRBV7-6 to TRBJ2-7, with D possibly TRBD1 on 6 matching bases. Trimming left V 5 bases short and J 6 bases short, with 14 bases between. The germline V gene has CDR1 SGHVS and CDR2 FNYEAQ. The CDR3 extends over 13 amino acids. The CDR3 DNA is TGTGCCAGCAGCCGAGACCAGGGGTCCGAGCAGTACTTC. Residues: CASSRDQGSEQYF.

This chain uses TRBV4-1 with TRBJ1-3, with a tentative D call TRBD1 (6 bases). The germline CDR1 and CDR2 sequences are MGHRA and YSYEKL. Deletions cut 0 bases from V and 0 bases from J, with 9 bases between. This CDR3 has 16 residues. The CDR3 region has the DNA TGCGCCAGCAGCCAAGAGGGGGCATTCTCTGGAAACACCATATATTTT. Amino acids: CASSQEGAFSGNTIYF.

This clonotype was recorded many times. The gene calls are TRBV12-3 or TRBV12-4 and TRBJ2-5; TRBD2 aligns across 7 bases. The CDR3 consists of 14 residues. Trimming at V came to 4 bases and at J to 4 bases, leaving 6 bases not matched to a gene. CDR3 protein: CASSYIGGVETQYF. DNA for the CDR3: TGTGCCAGCAGTTATATTGGGGGGGTAGAGACCCAGTACTTC.

The chain has TRBV29-1 and TRBJ1-1, with D possibly being TRBD1 (5 bases). CDR3 length equals 12 residues. The V end lost 5 bases, the J end lost 8 bases, and 15 bases lay between the germline ends. Per germline, CDR1 SQVTM and CDR2 ANQGSEA. The CDR3 protein is CSVLRQGTEAFF. The CDR3 nucleotides are TGCAGCGTTCTCAGGCAGGGAACCGAAGCTTTCTTT.

This clonotype has just a few counts. The gene calls are TRBV12-3 or TRBV12-4 and TRBJ1-2, with D perhaps matching TRBD1 (6 bases). V lost 6 bases to trimming and J lost 7 bases, with 15 bases between them. CDR3 length: 13 amino acids. Here the CDR3 reads CASSLGQLIGYTF. CDR3 DNA sequence: TGTGCCAGCAGCCTCGGACAGCTCATTGGCTACACCTTC.

This clonotype has ten or more counts. This sequence joins TRBV9 and TRBJ1-2; maybe TRBD1 (5 bases). In germline, CDR1 is SGDLS, CDR2 YYNGEE. V lost 0 bases and J lost 4, with 13 bases in between. This CDR3 has 15 amino acids. The CDR3 loop is CASSVGPDRSYGYTF. DNA of the CDR3: TGTGCCAGCAGCGTAGGCCCCGACAGAAGCTATGGCTACACCTTC.

The chain has TRBV10-3 and TRBJ2-1, with D perhaps matching TRBD2 (5 bases). Germline-derived CDR1 and CDR2 are ENHRY and SYGVKD. V lost 10 bases, J lost 0 bases, and 16 bases lay in between. The CDR3 is 15 amino acids. CDR3 region: CATSPTSRSYNEQFF. The CDR3 DNA sequence: TGTGCCACCTCTCCTACTAGTCGCTCCTACAATGAGCAGTTCTTC.

In this sample, this clonotype turned up a few times. V and J are TRBV7-2 and TRBJ2-5; TRBD2 might be the D (5 bases). The germline gives CDR1 SGHTA, CDR2 FQGNSA. Between the trimmed V and J ends, which lost 4 bases and 13 bases, there was a span of 16 bases. The CDR3 is 12 residues long. CDR3 coding DNA: TGTGCCAGCAGCTCTGGTCGGGGTTCCACGTACTTC. It codes for CASSSGRGSTYF.

The chain couples TRBV6-1 to TRBJ2-1, with TRBD2 matching 15 bases. This CDR3 spans 14 amino acids. Germline assignment: CDR1 MNHNS and CDR2 SASEGT. The V gene end was trimmed by 6 bases and the J gene end by 9 bases; junction bases not matched to a gene: 3. CDR3 protein: CASRRTSGGAEQFF. The CDR3 DNA reads TGTGCCAGCAGGCGGACTAGCGGGGGGGCTGAGCAGTTCTTC.

The genes are TRBV9 and TRBJ2-1; the match to TRBD2 covers 10 bases. CDR3 length equals 15 residues. Germline V CDR1 and CDR2: SGDLS, YYNGEE. The junction had 5 bases not matched to a gene; V was cut back by 1 base and J by 7 bases. The CDR3 nucleotides are TGTGCCAGCAGCGTAACTAGCGGGACGGGGAATGAGCAGTTCTTC. This gives the protein CASSVTSGTGNEQFF.

The gene calls are TRBV12-3 or TRBV12-4 and TRBJ2-7; TRBD2 might be the D (5 bases). V lost 4 bases, J lost 3 bases, and 13 bases lay in between. This CDR3 has 14 amino acids. In nucleotides, the CDR3 is TGTGCCAGCAGTTCAGGAGGCTGGCACTACGAGCAGTACTTC. It codes for CASSSGGWHYEQYF.

At least ten counts were recorded for this clonotype. The chain uses TRBV20-1 and TRBJ2-7; D gene unclear. V was trimmed by 6 bases and J by 2 bases, leaving 17 bases between them. In germline, CDR1 is DFQATT, CDR2 SNEGSKA (reference sequence). The CDR3 consists of 14 residues. The CDR3 is CSAMVGEGPYEQYF. CDR3 DNA: TGCAGTGCCATGGTAGGTGAAGGCCCCTACGAGCAGTACTTC.

This clonotype has at least ten counts. The chain carries TRBV7-2 and TRBJ2-3; D not certain. This CDR3 contains 13 residues. The V end was cut by 5 bases, the J end by 6 bases, with 12 bases between. Germline V gene sequence: CDR1 SGHTA, CDR2 FQGNSA. CDR3 DNA: TGTGCCAGCAGCATTCAGCGTGGCGATACGCAGTATTTT. It encodes CASSIQRGDTQYF.

This clonotype has at least ten counts. The J gene is TRBJ2-1, the V gene TRBV28, with 9 bases that match TRBD1. Unmatched junction bases numbered 10, after V lost 6 bases and J lost 16 bases. The CDR3 consists of 12 residues. The germline V gene has CDR1 MDHEN and CDR2 SYDVKM. DNA of the CDR3: TGTGCCAGCAGAGAGGCGGGACAGGGATTTTTCTTC. This gives the protein CASREAGQGFFF.

In this sample, this clonotype turned up a few times. The chain links TRBV4-2 to TRBJ1-4; D perhaps matches TRBD1 (6 bases). The germline V gene has CDR1 LGHNA and CDR2 YNFKEQ. The CDR3 contains 16 residues. The V end was cut by 1 base, the J end by 2 bases, with 11 bases between. CDR3 sequence reads: CASSQVSRGTNEKLFF. In DNA form, the CDR3 reads TGTGCCAGCAGCCAAGTAAGCAGGGGCACTAATGAAAAACTGTTTTTT.

The table lists this clonotype with many counts. The V and J genes are TRBV30 and TRBJ2-1; TRBD2 aligns across 8 bases. Germline CDR1 and CDR2: GTSNPN and SVGIG (reference sequence). The CDR3 covers 15 residues. V was clipped by 3 bases and J by 0 bases; unmatched bases: 4. CDR3 sequence (DNA): TGTGCCTGGAGAACTAGCGGCCTCTCCTACAATGAGCAGTTCTTC. It translates to CAWRTSGLSYNEQFF.

This clonotype was seen more than once but under ten times. The rearrangement uses TRBV7-2 and TRBJ2-5, with D uncertain. Per the germline V gene, CDR1 is SGHTA and CDR2 is FQGNSA. Trimming removed 5 bases from V and 4 bases from J, with 14 bases in between. CDR3 length: 14 residues. The DNA of the CDR3 is TGTGCCAGCAGCACGGCGCCAGCCCGAGAGACCCAGTACTTC. Translated, it gives CASSTAPARETQYF.

This clonotype appeared a few times. The chain employs TRBV7-8 and TRBJ2-5; maybe TRBD2 (5 bases). The V end lost 0 bases, the J end lost 5 bases, and 16 bases lay between the germline ends. Germline V CDR1 and CDR2: SGHVS, FQNEAQ. This CDR3 contains 16 residues. CDR3 region: CASSLAHASLGETQYF. Here the CDR3 DNA reads TGTGCCAGCAGCTTAGCTCATGCTAGCCTTGGGGAGACCCAGTACTTC.

This clonotype was observed a handful of times. This rearrangement joins TRBV5-4 to TRBJ2-1; 8 nucleotides align to TRBD1. J gave up 0 bases and V 7 bases, and 30 bases lay outside the gene matches. This CDR3 comprises 23 residues. The germline V gene encodes CDR1 SGHNT and CDR2 YYREEE (reference sequence). The CDR3 DNA sequence: TGTGCCAGCTGTGATCCCTGGGCCCAGACAGGGGACCGCGTGAGAACCTCCTACAATGAGCAGTTCTTC. Translating gives CASCDPWAQTGDRVRTSYNEQFF.

This clonotype was recorded at least ten times. J is TRBJ1-2 and V is TRBV12-3 or TRBV12-4, with D unresolved. The CDR3 loop spans 13 amino acids. Deletions cut 10 bases from V and 3 bases from J, with 15 bases between. The CDR3 region is CATTGDRDYGYTF. The CDR3 nucleotides read TGTGCCACCACTGGTGACCGAGACTATGGCTACACCTTC.

This clonotype showed up many times. The rearrangement uses TRBV5-1 and TRBJ1-1; TRBD1 matches 7 bases. Looked up from germline, CDR1 is SGHRS and CDR2 is YFSETQ. The CDR3 loop spans 15 amino acids. Unmatched junction bases numbered 5, after V lost 1 base and J lost 2 bases. This CDR3 is CASSLRPGGNTEAFF. The CDR3 DNA sequence: TGCGCCAGCAGCTTGCGCCCAGGGGGAAACACTGAAGCTTTCTTT.

There are many counts of this clonotype. V and J are TRBV5-1 and TRBJ1-1, with 8 positions matching TRBD1. The CDR3 consists of 15 residues. V gave up 0 bases and J gave up 6 bases; unmatched junction bases: 7. Looked up from germline, CDR1 is SGHRS and CDR2 is YFSETQ. CDR3 bases: TGCGCCAGCAGCTTGGAACAGGGGGGTCCGGCTGAAGCTTTCTTT. This translates into CASSLEQGGPAEAFF.

This clonotype was counted at least ten times. The chain is built from TRBV5-1 and TRBJ2-1, with D possibly matching TRBD1 (6 bases). This CDR3 region has 18 residues. Germline V gene lookup returns CDR1 SGHRS and CDR2 YFSETQ. V gave up 4 bases and J gave up 0 bases, with 20 bases separating them. Here the CDR3 reads CASSQILRQVSSYNEQFF. The CDR3 DNA follows: TGCGCCAGCAGCCAAATACTCCGACAGGTTAGCTCCTACAATGAGCAGTTCTTC.

The chain employs TRBV12-3 or TRBV12-4 and TRBJ2-5, with 7 bases matching TRBD2. The V gene end was trimmed by 6 bases and the J gene end by 2 bases; junction bases not matched to a gene: 12. The CDR3 is 16 residues long. The CDR3 spells CASSPPAGLDQETQYF. The CDR3 coding sequence is TGTGCCAGCAGCCCACCAGCGGGGCTGGATCAAGAGACCCAGTACTTC.

In this sample, this clonotype turned up a few times. The rearrangement uses TRBV7-9 and TRBJ1-6; D unclear. The CDR3 runs 14 residues. V was pared by 2 bases and J by 5 bases, with 7 bases between. CDR1 and CDR2 from the germline V gene are SEHNR and FQNEAQ (reference sequence). The CDR3 loop reads CASSLKGNNSPLHF. In DNA, the CDR3 is TGTGCCAGCAGCTTAAAAGGGAATAATTCACCCCTCCACTTT.

The V call is TRBV5-6, the J call TRBJ2-5; D not certain. The CDR3 covers 13 residues. Between the trimmed V and J ends, which lost 1 base and 4 bases, there was a span of 8 bases. Per the germline V gene, CDR1 is SGHDT and CDR2 is YYEEEE. In DNA, the CDR3 is TGTGCCAGCAGCTTGTCTATTGGAGAGACCCAGTACTTC. It specifies CASSLSIGETQYF.

This clonotype was seen at least ten times. The V call is TRBV15, the J call TRBJ2-3; D is unclear. The CDR3 length is 13 residues. Germline values: CDR1 LNHNV, CDR2 YYDKDF (reference sequence). V dropped 4 bases and J dropped 2 bases, with 7 bases sitting between them. This chain's CDR3 is CATSKQFTDTQYF. As DNA, the CDR3 is TGTGCCACCAGCAAACAGTTCACAGATACGCAGTATTTT.

The J gene is TRBJ2-5, the V gene TRBV7-2, with a weak D call TRBD1 (5 bases). CDR3 length: 15 amino acids. Between the trimmed V and J ends, which lost 0 bases and 4 bases, there was a span of 12 bases. Germline CDR1 SGHTA, CDR2 FQGNSA. The CDR3 DNA reads TGTGCCAGCAGCTTAGCGGGGCTAGGAACAGAGACCCAGTACTTC. Translated: CASSLAGLGTETQYF.